The 13 T cell receptor beta chains in this list originate from one sample, sequenced in a study of shared clonotypes between healthy human individuals. TCRdb's table, derived via immunoSEQ multiplex PCR, lists solely in-frame clones and lacks some. Among 2 million to 2.5 million clones listed, about 95% were seen once. The sequenced sample was naive CD4+ T cells sorted from blood. This sample's subset: CD45RA+ positively selected. All receptors come from a man between 18 and 29 years old in good health.

The chain links TRBV1 to TRBJ2-7; no DNA check was done on the table's D call, TRBD2. TRBV1 is listed as a pseudogene. The CDR3 is made up of 19 amino acids. The CDR3, as DNA: TGCACCAGCAGCCAAGCCACACCGGGACTAGCGGGGCCCTCCTACGAGCAGTACTTC. This gives the protein CTSSQATPGLAGPSYEQYF.

This clone has just one count. Written as DNA, the CDR3 is TGTGCCATCAGAGGCCTTAGGCAGTTCTCCGAGCAGTACTTC. Translating it yields CAIRGLRQFSEQYF. This rearrangement joins TRBV10-3 to TRBJ2-7; D gene ambiguous. Trimming took off 6 bases at V and 6 bases at J, with 18 bases between the two ends. CDR3 length: 14 amino acids. Germline loops: CDR1 ENHRY, CDR2 SYGVKD.

The V gene is TRBV7-9, the J gene TRBJ2-7; 8 bases are a match to TRBD1. Trimming cost V 1 base and J 6 bases; bases outside gene matches: 2. The CDR3 covers 13 residues. Germline lookup yields CDR1 SEHNR and CDR2 FQNEAQ (reference sequence). CDR3 bases: TGTGCCAGCAGCTTAGTACAGGGGGGCGAGCAGTACTTC. Its translation: CASSLVQGGEQYF.

This chain connects TRBV10-3 to TRBJ1-3, with D possibly being TRBD1 (6 bases). This CDR3 spans 17 amino acids. Trimming pared 2 bases from V and 7 bases from J, leaving 21 bases between. Germline-derived CDR1 and CDR2 are ENHRY and SYGVKD. CDR3 DNA sequence: TGTGCCATCAGTGAGACGACGGTCGGCAGGGGAAGGAACACCATATATTTT. Translating gives CAISETTVGRGRNTIYF.

In its sample, this clone was seen once. The CDR3 loop is CASRPGLAGGSWQFF. Written as DNA, the CDR3 is TGTGCCAGCAGGCCGGGACTAGCGGGGGGGTCGTGGCAGTTCTTC. This rearrangement joins TRBV25-1 to TRBJ2-1; 16 nucleotides agree with TRBD2. The germline CDR1 and CDR2 sequences are MGHDK and SYGVNS. The V and J ends lost 6 bases and 12 bases, in that order; junction bases with no gene match: 8. This CDR3 has 15 residues.

The genes are TRBV7-8 and TRBJ2-7, with D perhaps TRBD2 (7 bases). The CDR3 is 15 residues long. V was pared by 0 bases and J by 2 bases, with 11 bases between. CDR1 and CDR2 from the germline V gene are SGHVS and FQNEAQ. The DNA for the CDR3 is TGTGCCAGCAGCTTAGCCGCGGGGGCAGCCTACGAGCAGTACTTC. Its translation is CASSLAAGAAYEQYF.

The chain couples TRBV5-1 to TRBJ1-6; D is undetermined. CDR3 length equals 14 residues. With 1 base removed from V and 10 bases from J, the gap between germline ends came to 12 bases. Germline lookup yields CDR1 SGHRS and CDR2 YFSETQ. CDR3 amino acids: CASSLISLGSPLHF. The CDR3 DNA is TGCGCCAGCAGCTTGATTTCCTTGGGCTCACCCCTCCACTTT.

This chain uses TRBV5-4 with TRBJ2-3; D perhaps matches TRBD2 (6 bases). Germline CDR1 is SGHNT and CDR2 is YYREEE (reference sequence). This CDR3 is 15 amino acids long. V lost 0 bases and J lost 2, with 10 bases in between. The CDR3 nucleotides read TGTGCCAGCAGCTTGGAACTAGCCCCCACAGATACGCAGTATTTT. This sequence encodes CASSLELAPTDTQYF. The variable domain in full, with the rest retrieved from reference TRBV5-4 and TRBJ2-3, is ETGVTQSPTHLIKTRGQQVTLRCSSQSGHNTVSWYQQALGQGPQFIFQYYREEENGRGNFPPRFSGLQFPNYSSELNVNALELDDSALYLCASSLELAPTDTQYFGPGTRLTVL.

This chain connects TRBV12-5 to TRBJ1-1; no definite D call. Germline V lookup: CDR1 LGHNT, CDR2 FRNRAP. The CDR3 consists of 13 residues. V shed 1 base and J shed 1 base, with 4 bases lying between them. CDR3 DNA sequence: TGTGCTAGTGGTTTGGAACCGAACACTGAAGCTTTCTTT. Protein product: CASGLEPNTEAFF.

V gene TRBV27 combines with J gene TRBJ1-6; possibly TRBD1 for D (5 bases). The V gene lost 2 bases and the J gene lost 2 bases, with 7 bases spanning the gap. The germline V gene encodes CDR1 MNHEY and CDR2 SMNVEV (reference sequence). This CDR3 spans 15 amino acids. Here the CDR3 reads CASSLRGAYNSPLHF. The CDR3 nucleotides are TGTGCCAGCAGTTTACGGGGGGCCTATAATTCACCCCTCCACTTT.

The chain has TRBV30 and TRBJ1-1; TRBD1 matches at 10 bases. The CDR3 sequence is 15 residues long. The germline gives CDR1 GTSNPN, CDR2 SVGIG (reference sequence). V lost 5 bases, J lost 4 bases, and 10 bases stayed unmatched. CDR3: CAWHRPGTGATEAFF. In nucleotides, the CDR3 is TGTGCCTGGCACCGTCCCGGGACAGGGGCCACTGAAGCTTTCTTT.

In regard to this clone: The sample carries other DNA sequences with the same CDR3. The V and J genes are TRBV6-5 and TRBJ1-2; the D gene is possibly TRBD1 (5 bases). Germline loops: CDR1 MNHEY, CDR2 SVGAGI. V was pared by 2 bases and J by 2 bases, with 6 bases between. CDR3 length equals 13 residues. For the CDR3, the DNA is TGTGCCAGCAGTTACGGGGGAAACTATGGCTACACCTTC. Residues: CASSYGGNYGYTF.

The rearrangement joins TRBV6-1 to TRBJ1-1; 7 bases are a match to TRBD1. This CDR3 spans 13 amino acids. The V segment lost 4 bases and the J segment 8 bases; nucleotides outside the gene matches: 7. The germline V gene has CDR1 MNHNS and CDR2 SASEGT. CDR3 DNA: TGTGCCAGCAGTGCATTCCCGGGACAGGAAGCTTTCTTT. Amino acids: CASSAFPGQEAFF.